These 4 T cell receptor beta chains share one sample of origin, sequenced in a study of OX40 agonist ivuxolimab in advanced cancers. Sequencing was performed with immunoSEQ multiplex PCR; in TCRdb, only in-frame clones are kept and a portion is missing. Of approximately 35,000 clones in the sample, roughly nine tenths are singletons; the top ten hold roughly 4%. The sequencing used CD4+ or CD8+ T cells sorted from blood, collected in a trial of the OX40 agonist ivuxolimab. Receptors were obtained from an adult with an advanced solid tumor such as melanoma, head and neck, liver or kidney cancer.

This clone was counted between two and nine times. V usage is TRBV11-1 and J usage is TRBJ2-1; D ambiguous. CDR1 is SGHAT, CDR2 FQDESV, per germline (reference sequence). The V gene lost 1 base and the J gene lost 4 bases, with 5 bases spanning the gap. This CDR3 is built from 13 residues. CDR3: CASSLGLYNEQFF. The CDR3 DNA reads TGTGCCAGCAGCTTAGGACTTTACAATGAGCAGTTCTTC.

The chain carries TRBV4-1 and TRBJ1-2; TRBD1 agrees at 12 bases. V was clipped by 3 bases and J by 5 bases; unmatched bases: 10. This CDR3 is 17 amino acids long. The germline V gene encodes CDR1 MGHRA and CDR2 YSYEKL. The CDR3: CASSQYIGTGGLYGYTF. DNA of the CDR3: TGCGCCAGCAGCCAGTATATTGGGACAGGGGGCTTGTATGGCTACACCTTC.

The genes are TRBV2 and TRBJ2-3, with TRBD1 identical over 9 bases. The CDR3 consists of 14 residues. CDR1 and CDR2 from the germline V gene are SNHLY and FYNNEI. V lost 7 bases to trimming and J lost 6 bases; unmatched junction nucleotides: 8. The CDR3 DNA reads as TGTGCCAGCACCCCCGACAGGGGGTCGGATACGCAGTATTTT. Translation gives CASTPDRGSDTQYF.

This chain connects TRBV5-1 to TRBJ2-3, with 7 positions matching TRBD1. The V gene's germline CDR1 is SGHRS and CDR2 YFSETQ. The CDR3 consists of 14 residues. After removal of 1 base from V and 2 bases from J, the junction contained 1 base not matched to a gene. The CDR3 sequence: CASSLTGVTDTQYF. The CDR3, as DNA: TGCGCCAGCAGCTTGACAGGGGTCACAGATACGCAGTATTTT.